A selection of T cell receptor beta chains follows, all from one sample in a study of blood T cell repertoires in COVID-19. Data came from immunoSEQ multiplex PCR; TCRdb stores just in-frame clones and leaves some out. Of about 83,000 clones listed, approximately 86% are singletons. Sequenced: peripheral blood. The origin of the receptors is a woman of 80 years or more in a cohort sampled during active or convalescent COVID-19. Each CDR3 is given with its conserved first and last residue. The D gene is left open where the match is weak. Clone size is shown for a subset of rows, as once, few, many or a class of expanded clone.

V gene: TRBV5-5; J gene: TRBJ2-1; CDR3 length: 14; clone size: once; D gene: TRBD2; CDR3 DNA: TGTGCCAGCAGCACGGGACTAGCGGGAGTTGAGCAGTTCTTC; CDR3 protein: CASSTGLAGVEQFF
V gene: TRBV28; J gene: TRBJ1-4; CDR3 length: 14; clone size: .; D gene: TRBD1; CDR3 DNA: TGTGCCAGCAGCCCCGGGACAGGGGTTGAAAAACTGTTTTTT; CDR3 protein: CASSPGTGVEKLFF
V gene: TRBV2; J gene: TRBJ1-1; CDR3 length: 14; clone size: .; D gene: TRBD1; CDR3 DNA: TGTGCCAGCAGTGTAAGACAGGGTTACACTGAAGCTTTCTTT; CDR3 protein: CASSVRQGYTEAFF
V gene: TRBV7-2; J gene: TRBJ2-5; CDR3 length: 16; clone size: .; D gene: .; CDR3 DNA: TGTGCCAGCAGCTTAGCCCTTAACAGGGTTGGAGAGACCCAGTACTTC; CDR3 protein: CASSLALNRVGETQYF
V gene: TRBV10-1; J gene: TRBJ2-1; CDR3 length: 17; clone size: once; D gene: TRBD2; CDR3 DNA: TGCGCCAGCAGTGAGTCATCATTAGCGGGAGGGTGGCGTGAGCAGTTCTTC; CDR3 protein: CASSESSLAGGWREQFF
V gene: TRBV7-3; J gene: TRBJ1-1; CDR3 length: 13; clone size: few; D gene: .; CDR3 DNA: TGTGCCAGCAGCTTCACTACGAACACTGAAGCTTTCTTT; CDR3 protein: CASSFTTNTEAFF
V gene: TRBV10-3; J gene: TRBJ1-1; CDR3 length: 15; clone size: once; D gene: TRBD1; CDR3 DNA: TGTGCCATCACCGGTGGACAGGGTGAATATACTGAAGCTTTCTTT; CDR3 protein: CAITGGQGEYTEAFF
V gene: TRBV5-1; J gene: TRBJ2-3; CDR3 length: 15; clone size: .; D gene: TRBD2; CDR3 DNA: TGCGCCAGCAGCTTGGGCACTAGCGGTACAGATACGCAGTATTTT; CDR3 protein: CASSLGTSGTDTQYF
V gene: TRBV6-1; J gene: TRBJ2-5; CDR3 length: 16; clone size: .; D gene: TRBD2; CDR3 DNA: TGTGCCAGCAGTGAACCTAGCGGGGGAGGGGGGGAGACCCAGTACTTC; CDR3 protein: CASSEPSGGGGETQYF
V gene: TRBV7-6; J gene: TRBJ2-7; CDR3 length: 16; clone size: medium-sized; D gene: TRBD2; CDR3 DNA: TGTGCCAGCAGCCCTGCGGGGCGGGAGACTCCCTACGAGCAGTACTTC; CDR3 protein: CASSPAGRETPYEQYF
V gene: TRBV11-3; J gene: TRBJ2-5; CDR3 length: 16; clone size: .; D gene: .; CDR3 DNA: TGTGCCAGCAGCTTAGATGGCAGTTTGGCCTGGGAGACCCAGTACTTC; CDR3 protein: CASSLDGSLAWETQYF
V gene: TRBV11-2; J gene: TRBJ2-1; CDR3 length: 14; clone size: .; D gene: .; CDR3 DNA: TGTGCCAGCAGGGAGGGGGGGCGTAGCAATGAGCAGTTCTTC; CDR3 protein: CASREGGRSNEQFF
V gene: TRBV19; J gene: TRBJ1-2; CDR3 length: 15; clone size: few; D gene: .; CDR3 DNA: TGTGCCAGTAGTCCCCCCATCGGTGACTTCTATGGCTACACCTTC; CDR3 protein: CASSPPIGDFYGYTF
V gene: TRBV15; J gene: TRBJ1-1; CDR3 length: 15; clone size: .; D gene: TRBD1; CDR3 DNA: TGTGCCACCAGCAGTAAATCGCAGGGGGATACTGAAGCTTTCTTT; CDR3 protein: CATSSKSQGDTEAFF
V gene: TRBV5-5; J gene: TRBJ1-1; CDR3 length: 13; clone size: .; D gene: .; CDR3 DNA: TGTGCCAGCAACGGTGGGCTGAACACTGAAGCTTTCTTT; CDR3 protein: CASNGGLNTEAFF
V gene: TRBV21-1; J gene: TRBJ2-7; CDR3 length: 13; clone size: few; D gene: .; CDR3 DNA: TGTGCCAGCAGCGACCGGGGGGGCTACGAGCAGTACTTC; CDR3 protein: CASSDRGGYEQYF
V gene: TRBV11-2; J gene: TRBJ1-2; CDR3 length: 19; clone size: .; D gene: .; CDR3 DNA: TGTGCCAGCAGCTTACCACGCGGGGGCCTTGGACGGGGTTCTTCTGGCTACACCTTC; CDR3 protein: CASSLPRGGLGRGSSGYTF
V gene: TRBV7-9; J gene: TRBJ1-6; CDR3 length: 13; clone size: .; D gene: .; CDR3 DNA: TGTGCCAGCAGCTTAGAGGGAGAGTCACCCCTCCACTTT; CDR3 protein: CASSLEGESPLHF
V gene: TRBV5-5; J gene: TRBJ1-6; CDR3 length: 15; clone size: .; D gene: TRBD1; CDR3 DNA: TGTGCCAGCAGCCAGGCAGGGGGCTTAGAATCACCCCTCCACTTT; CDR3 protein: CASSQAGGLESPLHF
V gene: TRBV28; J gene: TRBJ2-1; CDR3 length: 15; clone size: .; D gene: .; CDR3 DNA: TGTGCCGGCCAACCCGGTGGCAGGGGAATCTATGAGCAGTTCTTC; CDR3 protein: CAGQPGGRGIYEQFF
V gene: TRBV19; J gene: TRBJ2-1; CDR3 length: 20; clone size: .; D gene: TRBD2; CDR3 DNA: TGTGCCAGTAGTTCACTTGGGACTAGCGGGAAAACCCCCAACAACAATGAGCAGTTCTTC; CDR3 protein: CASSSLGTSGKTPNNNEQFF
V gene: TRBV10-3; J gene: TRBJ2-1; CDR3 length: 14; clone size: .; D gene: .; CDR3 DNA: TGTGCCATCAGTGAGATTACTAGTTGGGGTGAGCAGTTCTTC; CDR3 protein: CAISEITSWGEQFF
V gene: TRBV6-6; J gene: TRBJ2-7; CDR3 length: 14; clone size: .; D gene: .; CDR3 DNA: TGTGCCAGCAGTTACACAGGGTCTCTCCCCGAGCAGTACTTC; CDR3 protein: CASSYTGSLPEQYF
V gene: TRBV3-1/TRBV3-2; J gene: TRBJ1-5; CDR3 length: 17; clone size: .; D gene: TRBD1; CDR3 DNA: TGTGCCAGCAGCCAGGGGGTCAGGGGGCCAAGCAATCAGCCCCAGCATTTT; CDR3 protein: CASSQGVRGPSNQPQHF
V gene: TRBV11-1; J gene: TRBJ1-1; CDR3 length: 14; clone size: .; D gene: .; CDR3 DNA: TGTGCCAGCAGCCCCCGCAGGGGGAACACTGAAGCTTTCTTT; CDR3 protein: CASSPRRGNTEAFF
V gene: TRBV9; J gene: TRBJ2-3; CDR3 length: 17; clone size: .; D gene: TRBD2; CDR3 DNA: TGTGCCAGCAGCGTATTAGAGGGACTAGCAGGCGCAGATACGCAGTATTTT; CDR3 protein: CASSVLEGLAGADTQYF
V gene: TRBV4-1; J gene: TRBJ2-1; CDR3 length: 15; clone size: .; D gene: TRBD1; CDR3 DNA: TGCGCCAGCAGCCGGGGACAGGGGGCCTACAATGAGCAGTTCTTC; CDR3 protein: CASSRGQGAYNEQFF
V gene: TRBV24-1; J gene: TRBJ2-3; CDR3 length: 16; clone size: .; D gene: TRBD2; CDR3 DNA: TGTGCCACCAGTGATTTGGGAGCGGGAGGGCTTGATACGCAGTATTTT; CDR3 protein: CATSDLGAGGLDTQYF
V gene: TRBV19; J gene: TRBJ2-5; CDR3 length: 16; clone size: .; D gene: TRBD2; CDR3 DNA: TGTGCCAGTAGTATAGGTGGCGCGGGAGGTCGAGAGACCCAGTACTTC; CDR3 protein: CASSIGGAGGRETQYF
V gene: TRBV7-9; J gene: TRBJ1-2; CDR3 length: 14; clone size: .; D gene: .; CDR3 DNA: TGTGCCAGCAGCGCGCCCGGGAGACGGGGTGGCTACACCTTC; CDR3 protein: CASSAPGRRGGYTF
V gene: TRBV19; J gene: TRBJ2-1; CDR3 length: 13; clone size: .; D gene: TRBD2; CDR3 DNA: TGTGCCAGTAGTTCTCGCGGGAGGGTTGAGCAGTTCTTC; CDR3 protein: CASSSRGRVEQFF
V gene: TRBV7-2; J gene: TRBJ2-7; CDR3 length: 15; clone size: .; D gene: TRBD1; CDR3 DNA: TGTGCCAGCAGCCAATGGGGACAGGCCGACTACGAGCAGTACTTC; CDR3 protein: CASSQWGQADYEQYF
V gene: TRBV10-3; J gene: TRBJ2-7; CDR3 length: 15; clone size: .; D gene: TRBD2; CDR3 DNA: TGTGCCATCAGTGAGGGTAGCGGGAGCTCCTACGAGCAGTACTTC; CDR3 protein: CAISEGSGSSYEQYF
V gene: TRBV25-1; J gene: TRBJ2-7; CDR3 length: 14; clone size: .; D gene: .; CDR3 DNA: TGTGCCAGCACTACGGGGGAAGGTGAGGACGAGCAGTACTTC; CDR3 protein: CASTTGEGEDEQYF
V gene: TRBV2; J gene: TRBJ2-3; CDR3 length: 15; clone size: .; D gene: .; CDR3 DNA: TGTGCCAGCAGTGGAGCGGGCTATAGCACAGATACGCAGTATTTT; CDR3 protein: CASSGAGYSTDTQYF
V gene: TRBV18; J gene: TRBJ2-5; CDR3 length: 13; clone size: once; D gene: .; CDR3 DNA: TGTGCCAGCTCACTTTCTATCCAAGAGACCCAGTACTTC; CDR3 protein: CASSLSIQETQYF
V gene: TRBV12-3/TRBV12-4; J gene: TRBJ1-2; CDR3 length: 12; clone size: .; D gene: .; CDR3 DNA: TGTGCCAGCAGTTTGACATACTATGGCTACACCTTC; CDR3 protein: CASSLTYYGYTF
V gene: TRBV11-2; J gene: TRBJ2-5; CDR3 length: 17; clone size: .; D gene: TRBD2; CDR3 DNA: TGTGCCAGCAGCTTAGATCCGGGACTAGCGGGCCAAGAGACCCAGTACTTC; CDR3 protein: CASSLDPGLAGQETQYF
V gene: TRBV5-6; J gene: TRBJ2-3; CDR3 length: 17; clone size: .; D gene: TRBD1; CDR3 DNA: TGTGCCAGCAGCCGACCTACAGGGACAGGGGTGGGAGATACGCAGTATTTT; CDR3 protein: CASSRPTGTGVGDTQYF
V gene: TRBV7-3; J gene: TRBJ2-1; CDR3 length: 13; clone size: .; D gene: .; CDR3 DNA: TGTGCCAGCAGCCCGGAGCCCCCCCGGGAGCAGTTCTTC; CDR3 protein: CASSPEPPREQFF
V gene: TRBV5-4; J gene: TRBJ2-5; CDR3 length: 17; clone size: .; D gene: TRBD2; CDR3 DNA: TGTGCCAGCAGCAAGGGACTAGCGGGAGGGGTTCAAGAGACCCAGTACTTC; CDR3 protein: CASSKGLAGGVQETQYF
V gene: TRBV29-1; J gene: TRBJ1-2; CDR3 length: 13; clone size: .; D gene: TRBD1; CDR3 DNA: TGCAGCGTTACGGACAGGGCCAACTATGGCTACACCTTC; CDR3 protein: CSVTDRANYGYTF
V gene: TRBV7-6; J gene: TRBJ2-3; CDR3 length: 16; clone size: .; D gene: TRBD2; CDR3 DNA: TGTGCCAGCAGCAAGGGACTAGCGGGAACGTCAGATACGCAGTATTTT; CDR3 protein: CASSKGLAGTSDTQYF
V gene: TRBV5-1; J gene: TRBJ2-2; CDR3 length: 12; clone size: .; D gene: .; CDR3 DNA: TGCGCCAGCAGCCCATCAGCCGGGGAGCTGTTTTTT; CDR3 protein: CASSPSAGELFF
V gene: TRBV6-6; J gene: TRBJ2-5; CDR3 length: 15; clone size: once; D gene: TRBD1; CDR3 DNA: TGTGCCAGCAGACCCGGACAGGGGGCTTTGGAGACCCAGTACTTC; CDR3 protein: CASRPGQGALETQYF
V gene: TRBV7-7; J gene: TRBJ2-1; CDR3 length: 15; clone size: once; D gene: .; CDR3 DNA: TGTGCTAGCAGCTTCAGCGAGAGCTCCTACAATGAGCAGTTCTTC; CDR3 protein: CASSFSESSYNEQFF
V gene: TRBV6-6; J gene: TRBJ2-1; CDR3 length: 13; clone size: once; D gene: .; CDR3 DNA: TGTGCCAGCAGCCCGGTTGTGTCTGGTGAGCAGTTCTTC; CDR3 protein: CASSPVVSGEQFF
V gene: TRBV6-2/TRBV6-3; J gene: TRBJ2-2; CDR3 length: 17; clone size: .; D gene: TRBD2; CDR3 DNA: TGTGCCAGCAGTTACATCGGGGGGGAGAAGAACACCGGGGAGCTGTTTTTT; CDR3 protein: CASSYIGGEKNTGELFF
V gene: TRBV5-1; J gene: TRBJ2-3; CDR3 length: 15; clone size: .; D gene: TRBD2; CDR3 DNA: TGCGCCAGCAGCAATCCGGGAGGCAGCACAGATACGCAGTATTTT; CDR3 protein: CASSNPGGSTDTQYF
V gene: TRBV5-1; J gene: TRBJ1-4; CDR3 length: 14; clone size: .; D gene: TRBD1; CDR3 DNA: TGCGCCAGCAGGTTGGGACAGGGGTATGAAAAACTGTTTTTT; CDR3 protein: CASRLGQGYEKLFF
V gene: TRBV15; J gene: TRBJ2-5; CDR3 length: 14; clone size: once; D gene: .; CDR3 DNA: TGTGCCACCAGCAGAGAAACTTTTCAAGAGACCCAGTACTTC; CDR3 protein: CATSRETFQETQYF
V gene: TRBV3-1/TRBV3-2; J gene: TRBJ1-1; CDR3 length: 14; clone size: .; D gene: TRBD1; CDR3 DNA: TGTGCCAGCAGCCTGACAGGGATGGGCACTGAAGCTTTCTTT; CDR3 protein: CASSLTGMGTEAFF
V gene: TRBV5-6; J gene: TRBJ2-3; CDR3 length: 18; clone size: .; D gene: TRBD2; CDR3 DNA: TGTGCCAGCAGCTTGGGGCTAGCGGGAAGCCCTACCTTGGGTACGCAGTATTTT; CDR3 protein: CASSLGLAGSPTLGTQYF
V gene: TRBV4-1; J gene: TRBJ2-1; CDR3 length: 14; clone size: .; D gene: TRBD2; CDR3 DNA: TGCGCCAGCAGCCAAGAACTAGCGGGGAATGAGCAGTTCTTC; CDR3 protein: CASSQELAGNEQFF
V gene: TRBV28; J gene: TRBJ1-2; CDR3 length: 15; clone size: .; D gene: TRBD1; CDR3 DNA: TGTGCCAGCAGTTCTGGAAGGGGGACAGGCTATGGCTACACCTTC; CDR3 protein: CASSSGRGTGYGYTF